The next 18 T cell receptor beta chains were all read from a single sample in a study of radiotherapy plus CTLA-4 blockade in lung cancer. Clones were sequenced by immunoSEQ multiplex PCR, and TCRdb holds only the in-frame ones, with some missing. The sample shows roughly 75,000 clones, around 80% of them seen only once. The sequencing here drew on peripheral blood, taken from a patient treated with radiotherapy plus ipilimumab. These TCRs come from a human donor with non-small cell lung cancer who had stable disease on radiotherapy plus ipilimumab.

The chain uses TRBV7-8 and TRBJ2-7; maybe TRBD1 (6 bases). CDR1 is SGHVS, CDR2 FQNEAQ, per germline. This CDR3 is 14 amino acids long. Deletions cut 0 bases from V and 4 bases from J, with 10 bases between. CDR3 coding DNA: TGTGCCAGCAGCTTAGCGTTACAGGGATACGAGCAGTACTTC. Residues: CASSLALQGYEQYF.

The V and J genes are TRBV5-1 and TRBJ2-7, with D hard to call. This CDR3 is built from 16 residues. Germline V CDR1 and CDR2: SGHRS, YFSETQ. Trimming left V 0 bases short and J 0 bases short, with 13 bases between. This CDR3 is CASSLEVVGVSYEQYF. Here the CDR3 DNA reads TGCGCCAGCAGCTTGGAGGTAGTCGGCGTCTCCTACGAGCAGTACTTC.

In nucleotides, the CDR3 is TGTGCCAGTAGTCTCGGGGGGTCGGGGAACATTCAGTACTTC. It is translated as CASSLGGSGNIQYF. The J gene is TRBJ2-4, the V gene TRBV19; 7 bases fit TRBD2. V dropped 5 bases and J dropped 7; count of bases not matched to a gene: 8. The CDR3 consists of 14 residues. In germline, CDR1 is LNHDA, CDR2 SQIVND (reference sequence).

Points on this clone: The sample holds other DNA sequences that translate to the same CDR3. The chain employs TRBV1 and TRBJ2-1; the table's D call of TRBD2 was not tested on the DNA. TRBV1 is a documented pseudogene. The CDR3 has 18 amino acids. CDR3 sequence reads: CTSSQDEGAGGRHNEQFF. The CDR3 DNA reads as TGCACCAGCAGCCAAGATGAAGGGGCGGGGGGGCGGCACAATGAGCAGTTCTTC.

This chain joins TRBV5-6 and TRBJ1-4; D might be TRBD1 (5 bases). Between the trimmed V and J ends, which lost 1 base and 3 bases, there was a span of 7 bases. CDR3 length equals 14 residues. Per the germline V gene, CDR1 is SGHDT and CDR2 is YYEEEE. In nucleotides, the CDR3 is TGTGCCAGCAGCTTGTGGGGGGCTAATGAAAAACTGTTTTTT. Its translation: CASSLWGANEKLFF.

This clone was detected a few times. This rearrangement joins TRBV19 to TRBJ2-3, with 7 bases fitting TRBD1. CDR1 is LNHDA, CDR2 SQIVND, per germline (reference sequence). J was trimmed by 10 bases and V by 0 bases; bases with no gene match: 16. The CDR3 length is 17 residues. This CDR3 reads CASSIDGQPVRQGSQYF. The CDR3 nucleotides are TGTGCCAGTAGTATAGATGGTCAGCCGGTGCGACAGGGTTCGCAGTATTTT. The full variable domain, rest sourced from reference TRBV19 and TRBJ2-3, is DGGITQSPKYLFRKEGQNVTLSCEQNLNHDAMYWYRQDPGQGLRLIYYSQIVNDFQKGDIAEGYSVSREKKESFPLTVTSAQKNPTAFYLCASSIDGQPVRQGSQYFGPGTRLTVL.

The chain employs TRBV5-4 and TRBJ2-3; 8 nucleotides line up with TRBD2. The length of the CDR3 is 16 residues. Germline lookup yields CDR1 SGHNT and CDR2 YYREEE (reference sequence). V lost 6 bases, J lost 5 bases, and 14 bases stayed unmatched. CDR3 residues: CASTSVSGGLGDTQYF. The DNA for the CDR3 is TGTGCCAGCACCTCGGTGTCGGGGGGGCTGGGAGATACGCAGTATTTT.

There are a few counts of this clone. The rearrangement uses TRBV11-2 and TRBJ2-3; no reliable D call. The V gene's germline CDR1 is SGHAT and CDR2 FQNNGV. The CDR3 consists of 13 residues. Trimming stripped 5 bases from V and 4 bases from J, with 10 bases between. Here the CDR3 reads CASSKNSPDTQYF. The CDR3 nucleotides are TGTGCCAGCAGCAAAAACTCCCCAGATACGCAGTATTTT.

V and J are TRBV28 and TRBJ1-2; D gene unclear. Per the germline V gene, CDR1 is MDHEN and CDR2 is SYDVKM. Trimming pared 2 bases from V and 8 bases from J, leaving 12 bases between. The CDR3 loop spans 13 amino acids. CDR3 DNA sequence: TGTGCCAGCAGTTTAGGCCAGACTCGAGGCTACACCTTC. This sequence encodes CASSLGQTRGYTF.

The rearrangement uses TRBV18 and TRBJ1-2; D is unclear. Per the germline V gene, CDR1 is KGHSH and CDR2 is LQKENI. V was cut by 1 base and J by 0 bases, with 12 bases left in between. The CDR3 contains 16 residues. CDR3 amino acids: CASSPREHPSNYGYTF. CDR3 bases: TGTGCCAGCTCACCACGAGAACACCCATCTAACTATGGCTACACCTTC. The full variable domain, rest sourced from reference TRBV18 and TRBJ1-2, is NAGVMQNPRHLVRRRGQEARLRCSPMKGHSHVYWYRQLPEEGLKFMVYLQKENIIDESGMPKERFSAEFPKEGPSILRIQQVVRGDSAAYFCASSPREHPSNYGYTFGSGTRLTVV.

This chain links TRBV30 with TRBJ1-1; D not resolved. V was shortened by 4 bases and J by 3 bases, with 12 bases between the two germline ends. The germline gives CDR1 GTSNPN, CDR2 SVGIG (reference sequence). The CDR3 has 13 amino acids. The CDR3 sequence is CAWKYPGYTEAFF. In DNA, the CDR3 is TGTGCCTGGAAATATCCGGGCTACACTGAAGCTTTCTTT.

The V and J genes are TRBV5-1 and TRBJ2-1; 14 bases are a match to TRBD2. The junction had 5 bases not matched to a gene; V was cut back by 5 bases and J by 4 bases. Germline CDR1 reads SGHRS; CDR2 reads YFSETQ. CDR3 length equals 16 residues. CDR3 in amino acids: CASRMGLAGVYNEQFF. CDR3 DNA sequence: TGCGCCAGCAGAATGGGACTAGCGGGGGTATACAATGAGCAGTTCTTC.

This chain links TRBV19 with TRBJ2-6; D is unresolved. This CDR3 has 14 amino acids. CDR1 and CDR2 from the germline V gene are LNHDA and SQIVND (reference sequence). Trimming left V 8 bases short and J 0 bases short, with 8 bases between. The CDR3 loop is CASLDPSGANVLTF. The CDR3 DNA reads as TGTGCCAGTCTAGACCCCTCTGGGGCCAACGTCCTGACTTTC. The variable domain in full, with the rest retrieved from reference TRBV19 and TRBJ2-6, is DGGITQSPKYLFRKEGQNVTLSCEQNLNHDAMYWYRQDPGQGLRLIYYSQIVNDFQKGDIAEGYSVSREKKESFPLTVTSAQKNPTAFYLCASLDPSGANVLTFGAGSRLTVL.

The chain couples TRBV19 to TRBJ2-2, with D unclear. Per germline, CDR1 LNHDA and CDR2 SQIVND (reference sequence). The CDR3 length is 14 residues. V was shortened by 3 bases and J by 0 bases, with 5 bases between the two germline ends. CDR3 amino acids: CASSIPPNTGELFF. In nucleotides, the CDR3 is TGTGCCAGTAGTATCCCACCGAACACCGGGGAGCTGTTTTTT.

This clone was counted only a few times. The CDR3: CASSTGGEDTEAFF. In DNA, the CDR3 is TGTGCCAGCAGCACAGGGGGCGAGGACACTGAAGCTTTCTTT. This chain uses TRBV6-4 with TRBJ1-1; 9 nucleotides align to TRBD1. The V gene's germline CDR1 is MRHNA and CDR2 SNTAGT. The CDR3 covers 14 residues. V gave up 6 bases and J gave up 3 bases; unmatched junction bases: 5.

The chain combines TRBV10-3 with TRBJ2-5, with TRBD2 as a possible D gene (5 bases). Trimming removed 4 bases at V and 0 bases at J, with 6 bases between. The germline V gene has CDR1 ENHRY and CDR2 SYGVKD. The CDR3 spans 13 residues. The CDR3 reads CAISVRDQETQYF. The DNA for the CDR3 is TGTGCCATCAGTGTGAGGGACCAAGAGACCCAGTACTTC.

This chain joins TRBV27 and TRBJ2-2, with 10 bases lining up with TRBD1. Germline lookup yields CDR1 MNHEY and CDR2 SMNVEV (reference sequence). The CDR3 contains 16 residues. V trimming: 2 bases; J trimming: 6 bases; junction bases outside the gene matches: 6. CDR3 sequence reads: CASSLTGQGKSGELFF. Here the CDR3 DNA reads TGTGCCAGCAGTTTAACGGGACAGGGGAAATCCGGGGAGCTGTTTTTT.

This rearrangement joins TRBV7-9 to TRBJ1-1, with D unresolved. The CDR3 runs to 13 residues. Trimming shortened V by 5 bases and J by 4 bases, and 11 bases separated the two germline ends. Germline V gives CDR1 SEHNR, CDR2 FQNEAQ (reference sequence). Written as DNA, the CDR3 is TGTGCCAGCAGCCTCGGTGCGGGCACTGAAGCTTTCTTT. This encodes CASSLGAGTEAFF. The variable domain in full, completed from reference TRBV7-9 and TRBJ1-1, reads DTGVSQNPRHKITKRGQNVTFRCDPISEHNRLYWYRQTLGQGPEFLTYFQNEAQLEKSRLLSDRFSAERPKGSFSTLEIQRTEQGDSAMYLCASSLGAGTEAFFGQGTRLTVV.